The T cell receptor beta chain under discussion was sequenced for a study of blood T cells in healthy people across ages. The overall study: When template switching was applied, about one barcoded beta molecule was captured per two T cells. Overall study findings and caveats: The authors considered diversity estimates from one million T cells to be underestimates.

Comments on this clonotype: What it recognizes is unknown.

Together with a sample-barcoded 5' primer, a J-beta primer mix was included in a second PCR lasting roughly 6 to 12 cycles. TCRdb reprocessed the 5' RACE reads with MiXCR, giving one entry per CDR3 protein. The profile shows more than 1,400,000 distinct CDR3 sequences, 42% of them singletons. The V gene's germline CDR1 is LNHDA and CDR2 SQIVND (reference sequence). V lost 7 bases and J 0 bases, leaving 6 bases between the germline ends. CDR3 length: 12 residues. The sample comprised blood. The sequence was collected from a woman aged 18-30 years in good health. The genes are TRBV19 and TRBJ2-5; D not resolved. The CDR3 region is CASNGHQETQYF. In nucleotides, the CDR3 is TGTGCCAGTAACGGGCACCAAGAGACCCAGTACTTC.